This T cell receptor beta chain appears in the sequencing data of a study of shared clonotypes between healthy human individuals. Some clones are missing from TCRdb's copy, which holds only in-frame ones; the method was immunoSEQ multiplex PCR. The sample holds fewer than 700,000 clones, approximately 95% seen once. Naive CD8 cells were CD45RO-negative, positively selected for CCR7, excluding terminally differentiated effector memory CD45RA+ cells. About this clone: The antigen is undetermined.

General observations from the study: Relative to memory subsets, naive subsets generally showed larger estimated richness.

Sequencing was performed on naive CD8+ T cells sorted from blood. The clonotype was recovered from a woman aged 25 to 39 in good health.

The CDR3 nucleotides read TGTGCCAGCAGCTCACTGACAGGGAGATATGACACTGAAGCTTTCTTT. Translation gives CASSSLTGRYDTEAFF. This chain links TRBV5-4 with TRBJ1-1; 7 bases are shared with TRBD1. The CDR3 is made up of 16 amino acids. CDR1 is SGHNT, CDR2 YYREEE, per germline (reference sequence). J was trimmed by 3 bases and V by 3 bases; bases with no gene match: 11.